Sequencing of this T cell receptor (beta chain) was carried out in a study of blood T cell repertoires in COVID-19. Study-wide background: Acute-phase and convalescent COVID-19 samples originated in the United States, Italy and Spain.

Profiled with immunoSEQ multiplex PCR; TCRdb holds only in-frame clones, not every one. The sample holds some 120,000 clones; less than 90% are singletons and the top ten take 1.5% to 2%. The germline V gene has CDR1 MNHEY and CDR2 SVGAGI. CDR3 length: 12 residues. Trimming took 11 bases from V and 8 from J; bases not matched to a gene: 11. The specimen sequenced was peripheral blood. The chain joins TRBV6-5 to TRBJ1-2; TRBD1 matches at 7 bases. The source is a man between 65 and 85 years old with acute or convalescent COVID-19. This CDR3 is CAGGWQGGGYTF. CDR3 DNA: TGTGCCGGAGGGTGGCAGGGGGGAGGCTACACCTTC.